The sequence of this T cell receptor beta chain was determined in a study of cytomegalovirus exposure and HLA in healthy donors. This PCR relied on a set of 60 Vbeta primers and 13 Jbeta primers. Using immunoSEQ multiplex PCR, the repertoire was profiled, and TCRdb retains in-frame clones only, with some absent. The sample table sets out some 130,000 clones. The germline gives CDR1 MNHNY, CDR2 SVGAGI (reference sequence). Trimming removed 6 bases from V and 7 bases from J; junction bases left unmatched: 6. This CDR3 region has 13 residues. Specimen: PBMCs. The source of this sequence is a woman between 35 and 50 years old in good health and CMV-seronegative. The chain is built from TRBV6-6 and TRBJ1-5; 7 bases align to TRBD1. This CDR3 reads CASSPYRGQPQHF. CDR3 bases: TGTGCCAGCAGCCCCTACAGGGGCCAGCCCCAGCATTTT.